The following is a TCR beta chain sequence with its context. The antigen is not known. The J segment lost 0 bases and the V segment lost 2 bases, leaving 10 bases of the junction unmatched. This CDR3 comprises 18 residues. Germline lookup yields CDR1 MGHRA and CDR2 YSYEKL. This record belongs to a study of type 1 regulatory T cells. Study at large: T-allo10 is an in vitro-generated, Tr1-enriched CD4 T cell product specific for alloantigen.

TCRdb fed the reads into MiXCR, producing one record per CDR3 protein. The sample carries about 65,000 distinct CDR3 sequences, roughly 49% recorded once. Study-wide results and limits: Compared with non-Tr1 cells, Tr1 cells showed a narrower TCR repertoire.

The clonotype was recovered from a human donor in good health. The chain joins TRBV4-1 to TRBJ1-3; 7 nucleotides line up with TRBD1. The sample consisted of cultured non-Tr1 T cells, either the whole culture or a sorted T cell fraction (not recorded which). CDR3 bases: TGCGCCAGCAGCCAATTCACGGCGACAGGGTTCTCTGGAAACACCATATATTTT. Protein: CASSQFTATGFSGNTIYF.